These 5 T cell receptor beta chains originate from one sample sequenced in a study of blood T cell repertoires in COVID-19. TCRdb's copy holds only in-frame clones and misses some; the assay was immunoSEQ multiplex PCR. The sample lists more than 45,000 clones; around 90% were seen once. The sequenced material came from peripheral blood. These receptors originate from a man in his sixties with acute or convalescent COVID-19.

V usage is TRBV6-1 and J usage is TRBJ2-1, with D possibly matching TRBD1 (5 bases). Trimming cost V 4 bases and J 4 bases, with 8 bases left between them. From germline, CDR1 is MNHNS and CDR2 SASEGT. The CDR3 is 13 residues long. In nucleotides, the CDR3 is TGTGCCAGCAGTGGACAGAGTTACAATGAGCAGTTCTTC. Translated: CASSGQSYNEQFF.

The chain is built from TRBV5-1 and TRBJ2-7; TRBD1 is a possible D gene (6 bases). Trimming pared 4 bases from V and 5 bases from J, leaving 16 bases between. Germline V gene data show CDR1 as SGHRS and CDR2 as YFSETQ. The CDR3 length is 14 residues. CDR3 region: CASSLTGPPDEQYF. CDR3 sequence (DNA): TGCGCCAGCAGCCTAACAGGGCCCCCGGACGAGCAGTACTTC. Full variable domain (missing parts from reference TRBV5-1 and TRBJ2-7): KAGVTQTPRYLIKTRGQQVTLSCSPISGHRSVSWYQQTPGQGLQFLFEYFSETQRNKGNFPGRFSGRQFSNSRSEMNVSTLELGDSALYLCASSLTGPPDEQYFGPGTRLTVT.

The chain combines TRBV5-1 with TRBJ1-4, with no clear D. Per the germline V gene, CDR1 is SGHRS and CDR2 is YFSETQ. This CDR3 region has 15 residues. With 0 bases removed from V and 5 bases from J, the gap between germline ends came to 11 bases. The CDR3, as DNA: TGCGCCAGCAGCTTGGGAGGGCGAGGCAATGAAAAACTGTTTTTT. Translated, it gives CASSLGGRGNEKLFF.

J is TRBJ1-1 and V is TRBV5-1, with 9 bases lining up with TRBD1. Germline V CDR1 and CDR2: SGHRS, YFSETQ. V was clipped by 1 base and J by 3 bases; unmatched bases: 1. This CDR3 is 14 amino acids long. CDR3 nucleotides: TGCGCCAGCAGCTTGTGGACAGGGGACACTGAAGCTTTCTTT. It yields the protein CASSLWTGDTEAFF.

The table lists this clone with a few counts. The chain links TRBV6-2 or TRBV6-3 to TRBJ1-2; no clear D gene. The CDR3 extends over 13 amino acids. The germline gives CDR1 MNHEY, CDR2 SVGEGT. Trimming removed 4 bases from V and 4 bases from J, with 10 bases in between. The CDR3: CASSSRRGYGYTF. The CDR3, as DNA: TGTGCCAGCAGTTCCCGACGGGGCTATGGCTACACCTTC.